These 15 T cell receptor beta chains came from one sample sequenced in a study of cytomegalovirus exposure and HLA in healthy donors. Use of 60 Vbeta and 13 Jbeta primers characterized the PCR. Assay: immunoSEQ multiplex PCR; the TCRdb copy retains only in-frame clones and omits some. The table has 140,000 to 150,000 clones, approximately 80% seen once; the top ten hold less than 3%. Sequenced material: PBMCs. The receptor source for this set is a female donor in good health and CMV-seronegative.

This clone was detected a few times. The J gene is TRBJ1-5, the V gene TRBV4-2; a possible D gene is TRBD1 (5 bases). From germline, CDR1 is LGHNA and CDR2 YNFKEQ. CDR3 length: 16 residues. Trimming cost V 0 bases and J 4 bases, with 13 bases left between them. In DNA, the CDR3 is TGTGCCAGCAGCCAAGAGGGCCCAGGGTCGAATCAGCCCCAGCATTTT. Protein sequence: CASSQEGPGSNQPQHF.

This clone was seen a few times. V usage is TRBV14 and J usage is TRBJ1-1; D uncertain. CDR1 and CDR2 from the germline V gene are SGHDN and FVKESK. V was cut by 4 bases and J by 6 bases, with 9 bases left in between. The CDR3 totals 12 residues. The CDR3, as DNA: TGTGCCAGCAGCCGCGGGCTTGCTGAAGCTTTCTTT. Protein sequence: CASSRGLAEAFF.

The chain links TRBV30 to TRBJ2-5, with 13 bases fitting TRBD2. With 1 base clipped from V and 1 base from J, the junction kept 6 bases outside the gene matches. The CDR3 totals 17 residues. CDR1 is GTSNPN and CDR2 is SVGIG in the germline V gene (reference sequence). The CDR3 bases are TGTGCCTGGAGTGGGGGACTAGCGGGAAGGACCCAAGAGACCCAGTACTTC. This gives the protein CAWSGGLAGRTQETQYF.

The chain joins TRBV28 to TRBJ1-4; maybe TRBD1 (6 bases). V shed 4 bases and J shed 6 bases, with 12 bases lying between them. CDR1 is MDHEN and CDR2 is SYDVKM in the germline V gene. This CDR3 is 14 amino acids long. In DNA, the CDR3 is TGTGCCAGCAGTTCGGGACATAGTTATGAAAAACTGTTTTTT. Translation gives CASSSGHSYEKLFF.

A word on this clone: At one end, the junction sequence differs from germline, possibly due to a read error. This chain uses TRBV4-3 with TRBJ1-2; 8 nucleotides line up with TRBD1. The germline V gene has CDR1 LGHNA and CDR2 YSLEER. CDR3 size: 15 residues. The CDR3, as DNA: TGCGCCAGCAGCCAAGAACAGGGGGAGCACTATGGCTACCCCTTC. Its protein is CASSQEQGEHYGYPF.

This clone was found once. The rearrangement uses TRBV11-3 and TRBJ1-1; D not certain. The CDR3 is 13 amino acids. Germline loops: CDR1 SGHNT, CDR2 YENEEA. Trimming took 5 bases from V and 3 from J, leaving 10 bases between them. The CDR3: CASSLDYYTEAFF. In DNA, the CDR3 is TGTGCCAGCAGCCTTGACTACTACACTGAAGCTTTCTTT.

The V call is TRBV7-8, the J call TRBJ1-1, with D hard to call. V was pared by 5 bases and J by 0 bases, with 10 bases between. Germline V CDR1 and CDR2: SGHVS, FQNEAQ. CDR3 length equals 14 residues. The DNA for the CDR3 is TGTGCCAGCAGCAAGCAGACAATGAACACTGAAGCTTTCTTT. It yields the protein CASSKQTMNTEAFF.

The CDR3 nucleotides read TGTGCCAGCAGCCTTGGACAGGTGAACACTGAAGCTTTCTTT. Translated: CASSLGQVNTEAFF. The chain has TRBV7-9 and TRBJ1-1; 7 nucleotides match TRBD1. The CDR3 contains 14 residues. Trimming at V came to 5 bases and at J to 0 bases, leaving 3 bases not matched to a gene. Germline CDR1 is SEHNR and CDR2 is FQNEAQ (reference sequence).

The chain employs TRBV28 and TRBJ1-4, with 8 bases fitting TRBD1. V was clipped by 4 bases and J by 7 bases; unmatched bases: 5. Germline V gives CDR1 MDHEN, CDR2 SYDVKM. The CDR3 totals 14 residues. This chain's CDR3 is CASSSRTGSEKLFF. CDR3 nucleotides: TGTGCCAGCAGTTCTCGGACAGGGAGTGAAAAACTGTTTTTT.

The rearrangement joins TRBV6-4 to TRBJ2-1; TRBD2 matches at 11 bases. The V gene's germline CDR1 is MRHNA and CDR2 SNTAGT. The CDR3 loop spans 14 amino acids. After removal of 4 bases from V and 7 bases from J, the junction contained 3 bases not matched to a gene. This chain's CDR3 is CASSVIAGGNEQFF. CDR3 sequence (DNA): TGTGCCAGCAGTGTAATAGCGGGGGGGAATGAGCAGTTCTTC.

The CDR3 sequence: CASSIQLLPSYNEQFF. The CDR3 DNA reads as TGTGCCAGTAGTATACAACTTCTACCCTCCTACAATGAGCAGTTCTTC. The chain joins TRBV19 to TRBJ2-1; D unresolved. The V gene's germline CDR1 is LNHDA and CDR2 SQIVND (reference sequence). The CDR3 is 16 residues long. Trimming removed 2 bases from V and 0 bases from J, with 11 bases in between.

This clone was recorded only once. The V gene is TRBV28, the J gene TRBJ2-2; possibly TRBD1 for D (6 bases). Germline CDR1 and CDR2: MDHEN and SYDVKM. V was pared by 6 bases and J by 1 base, with 9 bases between. The CDR3 length is 14 residues. The CDR3 loop is CASRMTGNTGELFF. In DNA form, the CDR3 reads TGTGCCAGCAGGATGACAGGGAACACCGGGGAGCTGTTTTTT.

This clone was counted a single time. This chain connects TRBV27 to TRBJ1-5; D perhaps matches TRBD1 (6 bases). The V end lost 6 bases, the J end lost 7 bases, and 13 bases lay between the germline ends. The CDR3 runs 13 residues. Germline V gene lookup returns CDR1 MNHEY and CDR2 SMNVEV (reference sequence). CDR3 DNA sequence: TGTGCCAGCAGCCTAAGGGGACAACAGCCCCAGCATTTT. The encoded protein is CASSLRGQQPQHF.

This clone came up once. This chain joins TRBV15 and TRBJ2-4, with D maybe TRBD1 (6 bases). The V end was cut by 0 bases, the J end by 6 bases, with 15 bases between. This CDR3 comprises 16 residues. CDR1 is LNHNV and CDR2 is YYDKDF in the germline V gene (reference sequence). Written as DNA, the CDR3 is TGTGCCACCAGCAGAGATTCCAGGGGACGAGGAAACATTCAGTACTTC. It codes for CATSRDSRGRGNIQYF. Filled out from reference TRBV15 and TRBJ2-4, the complete variable domain reads DAMVIQNPRYQVTQFGKPVTLSCSQTLNHNVMYWYQQKSSQAPKLLFHYYDKDFNNEADTPDNFQSRRPNTSFCFLDIRSPGLGDTAMYLCATSRDSRGRGNIQYFGAGTRLSVL.

This clone has just one count. The genes are TRBV6-5 and TRBJ2-1; TRBD1 matches 8 bases. Trimming cost V 6 bases and J 3 bases; bases outside gene matches: 7. Germline values: CDR1 MNHEY, CDR2 SVGAGI. The CDR3 is made up of 15 amino acids. CDR3 coding DNA: TGTGCCAGCAGCCCGGGGACAGGAATCTACAATGAGCAGTTCTTC. Its translation: CASSPGTGIYNEQFF.